What follows are 31 T cell receptor beta chains derived from one specimen sequenced in a study of T cells in Graves' hyperthyroidism and ophthalmopathy. TCR beta CDR3 sequences were amplified from RNA transcripts. When the TCR CDR3 underwent first-round RT-PCR, the HTBI primer set was used. From the multiplex PCR reads, TCRdb called clonotypes with MiXCR, one entry per CDR3 protein. The sample lists over 350,000 distinct CDR3 sequences; roughly 14% were seen once. Sequencing input: blood. The receptors shown here come from a man between 18 and 29 years old with Graves' ophthalmopathy.

This clonotype was recorded at least ten times. The chain is built from TRBV7-8 and TRBJ2-4; no clear D. Trimming shortened V by 0 bases and J by 3 bases, and 6 bases separated the two germline ends. Germline values: CDR1 SGHVS, CDR2 FQNEAQ. This CDR3 region has 14 residues. The CDR3 reads CASSLAANKNIQYF. DNA for the CDR3: TGTGCCAGCAGCTTAGCTGCCAACAAAAACATTCAGTACTTC.

This clonotype was detected many times. V and J are TRBV18 and TRBJ1-3; TRBD1 aligns across 7 bases. V shed 5 bases and J 2 bases; nucleotides not matched to a gene: 3. Germline CDR1 is KGHSH and CDR2 is LQKENI. The CDR3 sequence is 14 residues long. As DNA, the CDR3 is TGTGCCAGCTCAAGCGGGACAGCTGGAAACACCATATATTTT. This sequence encodes CASSSGTAGNTIYF.

The chain combines TRBV18 with TRBJ2-7; maybe TRBD1 (5 bases). The CDR3 is 13 residues long. Per germline, CDR1 KGHSH and CDR2 LQKENI. The V end lost 2 bases, the J end lost 3 bases, and 8 bases lay between the germline ends. CDR3 sequence: CASSPDSNYEQYF. In DNA form, the CDR3 reads TGTGCCAGCTCACCAGACAGTAACTACGAGCAGTACTTC. The entire variable domain, with the rest obtained from reference TRBV18 and TRBJ2-7, is as follows: NAGVMQNPRHLVRRRGQEARLRCSPMKGHSHVYWYRQLPEEGLKFMVYLQKENIIDESGMPKERFSAEFPKEGPSILRIQQVVRGDSAAYFCASSPDSNYEQYFGPGTRLTVT.

This rearrangement joins TRBV7-8 to TRBJ2-1, with TRBD2 identical over 10 bases. The CDR3 has 17 residues. The trim removed 2 bases at V and 5 bases at J, leaving 9 bases unmatched. Germline V CDR1 and CDR2: SGHVS, FQNEAQ. The CDR3 sequence: CASSLSQAGGGDNEQFF. In DNA form, the CDR3 reads TGTGCCAGCAGCTTATCTCAAGCGGGGGGGGGGGACAATGAGCAGTTCTTC.

This clonotype was seen a handful of times. V gene TRBV6-5 combines with J gene TRBJ1-3, with D hard to call. Germline V gene sequence: CDR1 MNHEY, CDR2 SVGAGI. The CDR3 sequence is 17 residues long. V dropped 0 bases and J dropped 0 bases, with 12 bases sitting between them. As DNA, the CDR3 is TGTGCCAGCAGTTACTCCATTGGAGAAAACTCTGGAAACACCATATATTTT. Its translation: CASSYSIGENSGNTIYF.

The chain recombines TRBV6-5 with TRBJ2-2; a possible D gene is TRBD1 (5 bases). The V gene lost 0 bases and the J gene lost 4 bases, with 12 bases spanning the gap. CDR3 length: 16 amino acids. The germline CDR1 and CDR2 sequences are MNHEY and SVGAGI. The CDR3 coding sequence is TGTGCCAGCAGTTACTCCAGGGATAGGCGCACCGGGGAGCTGTTTTTT. Its translation: CASSYSRDRRTGELFF.

This clonotype was observed many times. The chain is built from TRBV10-3 and TRBJ1-5, with D possibly being TRBD1 (6 bases). CDR3 length: 12 amino acids. Germline V gene data show CDR1 as ENHRY and CDR2 as SYGVKD. Trimming took off 8 bases at V and 6 bases at J, with 11 bases between the two ends. The CDR3 protein is CAIGRGAQPQHF. CDR3 sequence (DNA): TGTGCCATCGGGAGGGGGGCTCAGCCCCAGCATTTT.

This clonotype was recorded many times. Here the CDR3 DNA reads TGTGCCTGGAGTGGACGATTCACCGGGGAGCTGTTTTTT. This gives the protein CAWSGRFTGELFF. The rearrangement links TRBV30 to TRBJ2-2, with D unclear. The V end was cut by 1 base, the J end by 4 bases, with 7 bases between. The CDR3 length is 13 residues. Per the germline V gene, CDR1 is GTSNPN and CDR2 is SVGIG (reference sequence).

At least ten counts were recorded for this clonotype. The CDR3 loop is CASSAGSDEQYF. CDR3 in DNA: TGTGCCAGCAGCGCGGGTAGCGACGAGCAGTACTTC. The chain has TRBV11-2 and TRBJ2-7; D is perhaps TRBD2 (5 bases). CDR3 length equals 12 residues. The V end lost 5 bases, the J end lost 5 bases, and 10 bases lay between the germline ends. CDR1 SGHAT and CDR2 FQNNGV come from the germline V gene.

This clonotype has only a few counts. The rearrangement uses TRBV6-5 and TRBJ1-2; D remains ambiguous. The CDR3 is 15 amino acids. V dropped 0 bases and J dropped 1 base, with 9 bases sitting between them. Germline CDR1 is MNHEY and CDR2 is SVGAGI. CDR3: CASSYSRLNNYGYTF. For the CDR3, the DNA is TGTGCCAGCAGTTACTCCCGGCTTAATAACTATGGCTACACCTTC.

This clonotype was detected a few times. The CDR3 region is CASSERGLGNEQYF. The CDR3 nucleotides are TGCGCCAGCAGTGAGAGGGGACTCGGGAACGAGCAGTACTTC. This chain links TRBV10-1 with TRBJ2-7; D is possibly TRBD2 (6 bases). V was clipped by 2 bases and J by 5 bases, with 13 bases between them. The germline gives CDR1 WNHNN, CDR2 SYGVQD (reference sequence). The CDR3 runs 14 residues.

Many counts were recorded for this clonotype. V and J are TRBV7-3 and TRBJ2-5; 15 bases match TRBD2. The CDR3 has 15 amino acids. Germline V gives CDR1 SGHTA, CDR2 FQGTGA. Trimming removed 5 bases from V and 5 bases from J; junction bases left unmatched: 3. DNA for the CDR3: TGTGCCAGCAGCCCCGGGACTAGCGGGAGGGAGACCCAGTACTTC. Translated, it gives CASSPGTSGRETQYF. The full variable domain, its missing parts supplied by reference TRBV7-3 and TRBJ2-5, is GAGVSQTPSNKVTEKGKYVELRCDPISGHTALYWYRQSLGQGPEFLIYFQGTGAADDSGLPNDRFFAVRPEGSVSTLKIQRTERGDSAVYLCASSPGTSGRETQYFGPGTRLLVL.

This clonotype appeared many times. This chain connects TRBV29-1 to TRBJ2-7; 10 nucleotides agree with TRBD2. Trimming cost V 4 bases and J 7 bases; bases outside gene matches: 7. The CDR3 is 13 residues long. Germline lookup yields CDR1 SQVTM and CDR2 ANQGSEA. For the CDR3, the DNA is TGCAGCGTTGGGCTAGCGGGGGATGGGGAGCAGTACTTC. Protein: CSVGLAGDGEQYF.

Many counts were recorded for this clonotype. The CDR3 nucleotides read TGTGCCAGCAGCTTAGCGACAGGGGGCTTCAATCAGCCCCAGCATTTT. Translated, it gives CASSLATGGFNQPQHF. This rearrangement joins TRBV7-8 to TRBJ1-5; 10 nucleotides align to TRBD1. V trimming: 0 bases; J trimming: 3 bases; junction bases outside the gene matches: 2. The germline V gene has CDR1 SGHVS and CDR2 FQNEAQ. The CDR3 is 16 residues long.

This clonotype has at least ten counts. The genes are TRBV11-2 and TRBJ2-7; D ambiguous. Germline V gives CDR1 SGHAT, CDR2 FQNNGV. The V gene lost 5 bases and the J gene lost 2 bases, with 7 bases spanning the gap. The CDR3 covers 12 residues. CDR3 in amino acids: CASSLDTYEQYF. Here the CDR3 DNA reads TGTGCCAGCAGCCTCGACACCTACGAGCAGTACTTC.

This clonotype was recorded only once. This sequence may be a read error, since a much larger clone differs from it by one base. The chain couples TRBV20-1 to TRBJ2-7, with D perhaps TRBD1 (6 bases). The CDR3 is made up of 15 amino acids. Germline CDR1 and CDR2: DFQATT and SNEGSKA (reference sequence). The CDR3 protein is CSARAFRGGDYEQHF. Here the CDR3 DNA reads TGCAGTGCTAGAGCGTTTCGAGGGGGAGACTACGAGCAGCACTTC.

This clonotype was seen only a few times. The J gene is TRBJ2-1, the V gene TRBV5-5; weak D call: TRBD1 (6 bases). The V and J ends lost 7 bases and 3 bases respectively, with 11 bases between them. The CDR3 length is 13 residues. Per the germline V gene, CDR1 is SGHKS and CDR2 is YYEKEE (reference sequence). CDR3 sequence: CASAGQNYNEQFF. The DNA of the CDR3 is TGTGCCAGCGCCGGACAGAACTACAATGAGCAGTTCTTC.

This clonotype has ten or more counts. Mismatch with germline at one junction end may stem from a read error. The chain joins TRBV5-5 to TRBJ1-2; 10 bases agree with TRBD1. CDR1 and CDR2 from the germline V gene are SGHKS and YYEKEE (reference sequence). This CDR3 region has 15 residues. The CDR3 nucleotides are TGTGCCAGCAGGTTGGGGACAGGGGCTAACTATGGCTACACCTTC. Translated, it gives CASRLGTGANYGYTF.

This clonotype was found many times. V is TRBV5-1 and J is TRBJ1-3, with 10 bases aligning to TRBD1. Trimming cost V 0 bases and J 2 bases; bases outside gene matches: 5. The CDR3 runs to 17 residues. Germline CDR1 SGHRS, CDR2 YFSETQ. The CDR3 protein is CASSLADGTGAGNTIYF. The CDR3 DNA sequence: TGCGCCAGCAGCTTGGCCGACGGGACAGGGGCTGGAAACACCATATATTTT. Using reference TRBV5-1 and TRBJ1-3 for the parts outside the CDR3, the full variable domain is KAGVTQTPRYLIKTRGQQVTLSCSPISGHRSVSWYQQTPGQGLQFLFEYFSETQRNKGNFPGRFSGRQFSNSRSEMNVSTLELGDSALYLCASSLADGTGAGNTIYFGEGSWLTVV.

This clonotype has a count of ten or more. This rearrangement joins TRBV5-1 to TRBJ2-1, with TRBD2 matching over 7 bases. V shed 4 bases and J 6 bases; nucleotides not matched to a gene: 13. The germline V gene encodes CDR1 SGHRS and CDR2 YFSETQ. This CDR3 has 16 amino acids. DNA of the CDR3: TGCGCCAGCAGCCCCCTGGGGCCAGCGGGACGCAATGAGCAGTTCTTC. It yields the protein CASSPLGPAGRNEQFF. The full variable domain, with the rest looked up from reference TRBV5-1 and TRBJ2-1, is KAGVTQTPRYLIKTRGQQVTLSCSPISGHRSVSWYQQTPGQGLQFLFEYFSETQRNKGNFPGRFSGRQFSNSRSEMNVSTLELGDSALYLCASSPLGPAGRNEQFFGPGTRLTVL.

This clonotype was found many times. The chain recombines TRBV6-5 with TRBJ2-5, with unresolved D. Germline-derived CDR1 and CDR2 are MNHEY and SVGAGI. The CDR3 runs 14 residues. The V and J ends lost 6 bases and 4 bases respectively, with 15 bases between them. The chain's CDR3 is CASSRTVYSETQYF. CDR3 nucleotide sequence: TGTGCCAGCAGCAGAACAGTTTACTCAGAGACCCAGTACTTC.

This clonotype was detected only a few times. The chain is built from TRBV19 and TRBJ1-1; 12 bases map to TRBD1. With V trimmed by 6 bases and J by 10 bases, 12 bases remained unmatched. The CDR3 is 15 amino acids. Germline loops: CDR1 LNHDA, CDR2 SQIVND (reference sequence). CDR3 sequence reads: CASRDPGQGARSAFF. CDR3 coding DNA: TGTGCCAGTAGGGACCCGGGACAGGGGGCGCGTTCAGCTTTCTTT.

This clonotype was counted ten times or more. V gene TRBV3-1 combines with J gene TRBJ2-7; D perhaps matches TRBD2 (5 bases). From germline, CDR1 is LGHDT and CDR2 YNNKEL (reference sequence). The CDR3 loop spans 15 amino acids. Trimming removed 0 bases at V and 1 base at J, with 10 bases between. CDR3 amino acids: CASSQDRGRSYEQYF. In DNA, the CDR3 is TGTGCCAGCAGCCAAGATAGAGGGAGATCCTACGAGCAGTACTTC.

This clonotype was observed a handful of times. The chain employs TRBV5-8 and TRBJ2-1, with 12 positions matching TRBD1. With 2 bases clipped from V and 6 bases from J, the junction kept 3 bases outside the gene matches. The CDR3 totals 15 residues. Germline V gives CDR1 SGHTS, CDR2 YDEGEE. DNA for the CDR3: TGTGCCAGCAGCTTCCGGGACAGGGGGCTCAATGAGCAGTTCTTC. As protein: CASSFRDRGLNEQFF.

In its sample, this clonotype was seen many times. CDR3 region: CSASGDRERNSPLHF. The CDR3 region has the DNA TGCAGTGCTAGCGGGGACAGGGAAAGGAATTCACCCCTCCACTTT. The chain couples TRBV20-1 to TRBJ1-6; 9 nucleotides line up with TRBD1. Trimming removed 3 bases from V and 7 bases from J; junction bases left unmatched: 7. CDR3 size: 15 residues. CDR1 is DFQATT, CDR2 SNEGSKA, per germline (reference sequence).

This clonotype was detected a few times. DNA for the CDR3: TGTGCCAGTAGTATGAAGCCCAGGGACTACAATGAGCAGTTCTTC. Protein product: CASSMKPRDYNEQFF. The chain combines TRBV19 with TRBJ2-1; D is perhaps TRBD1 (5 bases). The V and J ends lost 3 bases and 3 bases respectively, with 12 bases between them. The length of the CDR3 is 15 residues. From germline, CDR1 is LNHDA and CDR2 SQIVND (reference sequence).

The V call is TRBV6-1, the J call TRBJ2-2; D perhaps matches TRBD2 (6 bases). This CDR3 spans 16 amino acids. CDR1 is MNHNS and CDR2 is SASEGT in the germline V gene. V dropped 6 bases and J dropped 0 bases, with 14 bases sitting between them. The chain's CDR3 is CASSLTGDANTGELFF. The CDR3 nucleotides read TGTGCCAGCAGCCTGACGGGGGATGCGAACACCGGGGAGCTGTTTTTT.

The rearrangement uses TRBV11-3 and TRBJ2-6; D uncertain. Trimming shortened V by 0 bases and J by 3 bases, and 6 bases separated the two germline ends. Per the germline V gene, CDR1 is SGHNT and CDR2 is YENEEA. The CDR3 spans 15 residues. CDR3 loop: CASSLEGGGANVLTF. In nucleotides, the CDR3 is TGTGCCAGCAGCTTAGAGGGTGGTGGGGCCAACGTCCTGACTTTC. The full variable domain, in which reference TRBV11-3 and TRBJ2-6 provide the parts outside the CDR3, is EAGVVQSPRYKIIEKKQPVAFWCNPISGHNTLYWYLQNLGQGPELLIRYENEEAVDDSQLPKDRFSAERLKGVDSTLKIQPAELGDSAVYLCASSLEGGGANVLTFGAGSRLTVL.

This clonotype has at least ten counts. The chain links TRBV29-1 to TRBJ1-1; D is ambiguous. The germline V gene encodes CDR1 SQVTM and CDR2 ANQGSEA. The CDR3 runs to 16 residues. V was shortened by 3 bases and J by 5 bases, with 22 bases between the two germline ends. DNA of the CDR3: TGCAGCGTTGATTACAGCCTGTCAGGACTAGGAACTGAAGCTTTCTTT. This encodes CSVDYSLSGLGTEAFF.

This rearrangement joins TRBV20-1 to TRBJ1-2, with 12 nucleotides matching TRBD1. V was clipped by 3 bases and J by 2 bases; unmatched bases: 7. The CDR3 extends over 16 amino acids. CDR1 and CDR2 (germline): DFQATT, SNEGSKA (reference sequence). CDR3 sequence reads: CSARPPGQGANYGYTF. For the CDR3, the DNA is TGCAGTGCTAGGCCTCCGGGACAGGGGGCCAACTATGGCTACACCTTC.

Ten or more counts support this clonotype. J is TRBJ2-7 and V is TRBV20-1; 7 nucleotides match TRBD2. Looked up from germline, CDR1 is DFQATT and CDR2 is SNEGSKA (reference sequence). This CDR3 is 12 amino acids long. V gave up 3 bases and J gave up 9 bases; unmatched junction bases: 8. The CDR3 reads CSASPQGEGQYF. The CDR3 DNA sequence: TGCAGTGCTAGCCCCCAAGGGGAGGGGCAGTACTTC.